A single sample is the source of the 32 T cell receptor beta chains below, sequenced in a study of blood T cell repertoires in COVID-19. Produced via immunoSEQ multiplex PCR; TCRdb's table is partial and in-frame only. In the table there are about 160,000 clones, less than 85% of which are singletons. The source material was PBMCs or T cells enriched from blood (not recorded which). These receptors came from a man in his fifties or sixties who had recovered from COVID-19.

The sample holds a few counts of this clone. The chain recombines TRBV7-2 with TRBJ1-6, with 7 bases matching TRBD1. CDR1 is SGHTA and CDR2 is FQGNSA in the germline V gene. The CDR3 spans 14 residues. J lost 5 bases, V lost 5 bases, and 3 bases had no gene match. CDR3 sequence: CASSRDRHNSPLHF. CDR3 bases: TGTGCCAGCAGCCGGGACAGACATAATTCACCCCTCCACTTT.

The J gene is TRBJ2-3, the V gene TRBV5-1, with a possible D match to TRBD1 (8 bases). The CDR3 consists of 16 residues. Germline CDR1 is SGHRS and CDR2 is YFSETQ. Trimming took 3 bases from V and 1 from J, leaving 15 bases between them. CDR3 sequence reads: CASSSTGAGGTDTQYF. DNA for the CDR3: TGCGCCAGCAGCTCGACAGGGGCGGGAGGCACAGATACGCAGTATTTT.

The chain is built from TRBV10-3 and TRBJ1-1; weak D call: TRBD1 (5 bases). The CDR3 is 20 amino acids. Per germline, CDR1 ENHRY and CDR2 SYGVKD. V lost 0 bases and J 3 bases, leaving 26 bases between the germline ends. The CDR3 region is CAISESPWEGWGVVDTEAFF. CDR3 DNA: TGTGCCATCAGTGAGTCCCCTTGGGAGGGGTGGGGAGTTGTGGACACTGAAGCTTTCTTT.

The rearrangement uses TRBV5-1 and TRBJ2-7; the match to TRBD1 covers 11 bases. V shed 5 bases, J shed 6 bases, and the junction held 16 bases outside the gene matches. The V gene's germline CDR1 is SGHRS and CDR2 YFSETQ. This CDR3 contains 17 residues. In DNA form, the CDR3 reads TGCGCCAGCAGGTTGCAACCCTCTGGACAGGGGGCCCCCGAGCAGTACTTC. Translating it yields CASRLQPSGQGAPEQYF.

The DNA of the CDR3 is TGTGCCAGCAGTGATGAGGGACAGGGACTCTCGGATACGCAGTATTTT. Encoded protein: CASSDEGQGLSDTQYF. J is TRBJ2-3 and V is TRBV6-1, with TRBD1 matching over 9 bases. CDR1 is MNHNS, CDR2 SASEGT, per germline. CDR3 length: 16 amino acids. Trimming cost V 3 bases and J 6 bases; bases outside gene matches: 10.

V is TRBV28 and J is TRBJ1-2; the D is unclear. Germline CDR1 is MDHEN and CDR2 is SYDVKM. V was clipped by 1 base and J by 4 bases, with 13 bases between them. There are 15 residues in the CDR3. In nucleotides, the CDR3 is TGTGCCAGCAGTTTATTTAGAGGGAACGGCTATGGCTACACCTTC. Its translation: CASSLFRGNGYGYTF.

This sequence joins TRBV6-5 and TRBJ2-6; D might be TRBD1 (5 bases). CDR1 and CDR2 from the germline V gene are MNHEY and SVGAGI. With 5 bases removed from V and 3 bases from J, the gap between germline ends came to 11 bases. The CDR3 runs to 15 residues. The CDR3 coding sequence is TGTGCCAGCAGTCCGGACATGTTTGGGGCCAACGTCCTGACTTTC. It translates to CASSPDMFGANVLTF.

The chain combines TRBV7-6 with TRBJ2-7, with D possibly being TRBD1 (6 bases). CDR1 and CDR2 from the germline V gene are SGHVS and FNYEAQ. Between the trimmed V and J ends, which lost 1 base and 7 bases, there was a span of 14 bases. This CDR3 spans 14 amino acids. The CDR3 DNA is TGTGCCAGCAGCTTAGACACAGGGCTGAGGGAGCAGTACTTC. Protein: CASSLDTGLREQYF.

This chain links TRBV5-1 with TRBJ1-4; D is possibly TRBD1 (5 bases). The CDR3 spans 14 residues. V lost 2 bases and J lost 8, with 13 bases in between. CDR1 is SGHRS and CDR2 is YFSETQ in the germline V gene. The CDR3 DNA follows: TGCGCCAGCAGCTTAACAGGTATTGAGGAAAAACTGTTTTTT. It is translated as CASSLTGIEEKLFF. The full variable domain, completed using reference TRBV5-1 and TRBJ1-4, is KAGVTQTPRYLIKTRGQQVTLSCSPISGHRSVSWYQQTPGQGLQFLFEYFSETQRNKGNFPGRFSGRQFSNSRSEMNVSTLELGDSALYLCASSLTGIEEKLFFGSGTQLSVL.

V gene TRBV28 combines with J gene TRBJ1-3; 8 nucleotides agree with TRBD1. The CDR3 contains 18 residues. Germline values: CDR1 MDHEN, CDR2 SYDVKM. V lost 6 bases and J lost 0; bases outside the gene matches: 13. The CDR3 coding sequence is TGTGCCAGCAGCCTCCCCAGGGGACAGGCGAACTCTGGAAACACCATATATTTT. This gives the protein CASSLPRGQANSGNTIYF.

The V call is TRBV5-4, the J call TRBJ2-5; TRBD1 matches at 8 bases. The CDR3 runs 15 residues. Germline V lookup: CDR1 SGHNT, CDR2 YYREEE (reference sequence). V lost 1 base to trimming and J lost 5 bases; unmatched junction nucleotides: 7. The CDR3 coding sequence is TGTGCCAGCAGCTTGAGCAGCAGGGGGCGCGAGACCCAGTACTTC. Its translation: CASSLSSRGRETQYF.

This clone was counted only a few times. The rearrangement joins TRBV5-6 to TRBJ1-1, with D perhaps TRBD1 (6 bases). CDR3 length: 14 residues. The V end lost 0 bases, the J end lost 6 bases, and 12 bases lay between the germline ends. Per the germline V gene, CDR1 is SGHDT and CDR2 is YYEEEE. CDR3 coding DNA: TGTGCCAGCAGCTTGGCAGGGGCCAACTCTGAAGCTTTCTTT. It translates to CASSLAGANSEAFF. Based on the CDR3 plus reference TRBV5-6 and TRBJ1-1, the full variable domain is DAGVTQSPTHLIKTRGQQVTLRCSPKSGHDTVSWYQQALGQGPQFIFQYYEEEERQRGNFPDRFSGHQFPNYSSELNVNALLLGDSALYLCASSLAGANSEAFFGQGTRLTVV.

This clone was found once. A much more abundant neighbour one base away suggests this may be a read error. Other DNA sequences in this specimen translate into the identical CDR3. CDR3 nucleotides: TGTGCCAGCAGTGACAGCATGAACACTGAAGCTTTCTTT. Its translation: CASSDSMNTEAFF. The chain couples TRBV28 to TRBJ1-1, with D possibly TRBD1 on 5 matching bases. The germline V gene has CDR1 MDHEN and CDR2 SYDVKM. The V end was cut by 5 bases, the J end by 0 bases, with 7 bases between. CDR3 length: 13 residues. Supplemented by reference TRBV28 and TRBJ1-1, the full variable domain reads DVKVTQSSRYLVKRTGEKVFLECVQDMDHENMFWYRQDPGLGLRLIYFSYDVKMKEKGDIPEGYSVSREKKERFSLILESASTNQTSMYLCASSDSMNTEAFFGQGTRLTVV.

There are many counts of this clone. V gene TRBV27 combines with J gene TRBJ2-3; D unclear. V lost 6 bases to trimming and J lost 0 bases, with 16 bases between them. The germline gives CDR1 MNHEY, CDR2 SMNVEV (reference sequence). This CDR3 region has 16 residues. This chain's CDR3 is CASRATLSDSTDTQYF. The CDR3 nucleotides are TGTGCCAGCAGGGCAACTCTAAGCGATAGCACAGATACGCAGTATTTT.

This clone was observed a single time. The rearrangement joins TRBV5-1 to TRBJ2-7, with TRBD2 matching over 8 bases. This CDR3 has 15 amino acids. Germline V CDR1 and CDR2: SGHRS, YFSETQ. V shed 4 bases and J 1 base; nucleotides not matched to a gene: 7. CDR3 loop: CASSPSSGASYEQYF. The DNA for the CDR3 is TGCGCCAGCAGCCCCAGTAGCGGGGCTTCCTACGAGCAGTACTTC.

The CDR3 sequence is CASSPLGGSTEAFF. The CDR3, as DNA: TGTGCCAGCTCACCACTAGGGGGAAGTACTGAAGCTTTCTTT. The chain joins TRBV18 to TRBJ1-1; possible D gene TRBD1, 6 bases. The CDR3 sequence is 14 residues long. V was clipped by 1 base and J by 5 bases, with 11 bases between them. Germline-derived CDR1 and CDR2 are KGHSH and LQKENI.

This chain uses TRBV7-8 with TRBJ2-7; tentative D call: TRBD2 (6 bases). The CDR3 loop spans 15 amino acids. V lost 5 bases, J lost 1 base, and 15 bases lay in between. Germline CDR1 is SGHVS and CDR2 is FQNEAQ. CDR3 DNA: TGTGCCAGCAGCCCATCGGGGGAGTCTTCCTACGAGCAGTACTTC. Its protein is CASSPSGESSYEQYF.

V and J are TRBV30 and TRBJ2-1; TRBD2 matches at 8 bases. CDR1 is GTSNPN, CDR2 SVGIG, per germline (reference sequence). V lost 3 bases, J lost 5 bases, and 9 bases stayed unmatched. This CDR3 contains 15 residues. The CDR3, as DNA: TGTGCCTGGAGGAAGAGGGGGACTAGTAACAATGAGCAGTTCTTC. Translation gives CAWRKRGTSNNEQFF.

This sequence joins TRBV6-5 and TRBJ2-1; 8 nucleotides agree with TRBD1. The CDR3 totals 14 residues. CDR1 MNHEY and CDR2 SVGAGI come from the germline V gene. With 7 bases clipped from V and 2 bases from J, the junction kept 4 bases outside the gene matches. This CDR3 reads CASKEGQAYNEQFF. In DNA form, the CDR3 reads TGTGCCAGCAAAGAGGGACAGGCCTACAATGAGCAGTTCTTC.

The chain recombines TRBV28 with TRBJ1-2, with TRBD1 matching over 7 bases. Germline V CDR1 and CDR2: MDHEN, SYDVKM. J gave up 5 bases and V 6 bases, and 6 bases lay outside the gene matches. The CDR3 covers 13 residues. CDR3 coding DNA: TGTGCCAGCAGATCGACAGGGCGTTATGGCTACACCTTC. Translating it yields CASRSTGRYGYTF.

The chain uses TRBV7-8 and TRBJ1-3; the D is unclear. Trimming removed 3 bases at V and 0 bases at J, with 3 bases between. The CDR3 sequence is 13 residues long. Germline lookup yields CDR1 SGHVS and CDR2 FQNEAQ. CDR3 amino acids: CASSFNSGNTIYF. Here the CDR3 DNA reads TGTGCCAGCAGCTTCAACTCTGGAAACACCATATATTTT.

This clone has more than one count but fewer than ten. V gene TRBV29-1 combines with J gene TRBJ1-1; D uncertain. Between the trimmed V and J ends, which lost 4 bases and 11 bases, there was a span of 11 bases. The germline gives CDR1 SQVTM, CDR2 ANQGSEA. The CDR3 extends over 10 amino acids. CDR3 residues: CSVVLRAAFF. The CDR3, as DNA: TGCAGCGTTGTCTTGAGAGCGGCTTTCTTT.

The chain is built from TRBV11-2 and TRBJ1-1; no firm D call. CDR1 SGHAT and CDR2 FQNNGV come from the germline V gene. This CDR3 is built from 13 residues. Trimming removed 6 bases from V and 0 bases from J, with 8 bases in between. The CDR3 spells CASSKDMNTEAFF. The DNA for the CDR3 is TGTGCCAGCAGTAAAGACATGAACACTGAAGCTTTCTTT. Drawing the rest from reference TRBV11-2 and TRBJ1-1, the complete variable domain is EAGVAQSPRYKIIEKRQSVAFWCNPISGHATLYWYQQILGQGPKLLIQFQNNGVVDDSQLPKDRFSAERLKGVDSTLKIQPAKLEDSAVYLCASSKDMNTEAFFGQGTRLTVV.

This clone has just a few counts. The CDR3 loop reads CASSFVAGVNTGELFF. CDR3 coding DNA: TGTGCCAGCAGCTTTGTAGCGGGAGTTAACACCGGGGAGCTGTTTTTT. The V gene is TRBV7-2, the J gene TRBJ2-2; 9 bases fit TRBD2. After removal of 3 bases from V and 2 bases from J, the junction contained 4 bases not matched to a gene. CDR3 length: 16 amino acids. Germline V CDR1 and CDR2: SGHTA, FQGNSA.

The CDR3 loop reads CASSIGQGGTGELFF. Written as DNA, the CDR3 is TGTGCCAGTAGTATAGGGCAGGGCGGCACCGGGGAGCTGTTTTTT. The genes are TRBV19 and TRBJ2-2; perhaps TRBD1 as D (5 bases). V was cut by 1 base and J by 4 bases, with 10 bases left in between. This CDR3 comprises 15 residues. From germline, CDR1 is LNHDA and CDR2 SQIVND (reference sequence).

The chain is built from TRBV5-8 and TRBJ2-1; 12 positions agree with TRBD1. The CDR3 length is 20 residues. Germline V lookup: CDR1 SGHTS, CDR2 YDEGEE. V was pared by 4 bases and J by 7 bases, with 21 bases of the junction left unmatched. The CDR3 sequence: CASSLIVGDRGLVLGNEQFF. CDR3 coding DNA: TGTGCCAGCAGCCTTATCGTCGGGGACAGGGGGCTAGTTTTAGGGAATGAGCAGTTCTTC. Filled out from reference TRBV5-8 and TRBJ2-1, the complete variable domain reads EAGVTQSPTHLIKTRGQQATLRCSPISGHTSVYWYQQALGLGLQFLLWYDEGEERNRGNFPPRFSGRQFPNYSSELNVNALELEDSALYLCASSLIVGDRGLVLGNEQFFGPGTRLTVL.

The CDR3 sequence is CASSVGSGLKSYNEQFF. The CDR3 bases are TGTGCCAGCAGCGTAGGTTCGGGACTAAAGTCCTACAATGAGCAGTTCTTC. V and J are TRBV9 and TRBJ2-1, with 7 bases lining up with TRBD2. The germline gives CDR1 SGDLS, CDR2 YYNGEE. V lost 0 bases, J lost 1 base, and 7 bases stayed unmatched. The CDR3 is 17 residues long.

V is TRBV11-2 and J is TRBJ2-7; the D gene is possibly TRBD1 (6 bases). CDR1 and CDR2 (germline): SGHAT, FQNNGV. The CDR3 is 14 residues long. With 5 bases removed from V and 2 bases from J, the gap between germline ends came to 13 bases. The CDR3 loop is CASSGLTGAYEQYF. CDR3 bases: TGTGCCAGCAGCGGATTGACAGGAGCCTACGAGCAGTACTTC.

The chain links TRBV3-1 (or the pseudogene TRBV3-2) to TRBJ2-2; maybe TRBD1 (5 bases). The V and J ends lost 0 bases and 5 bases respectively, with 13 bases between them. The germline CDR1 and CDR2 sequences are LGHDT and YNNKEL (reference sequence). The CDR3 consists of 16 residues. This chain's CDR3 is CASSQENRIVTGELFF. The CDR3 DNA sequence: TGTGCCAGCAGCCAAGAAAACAGGATAGTAACCGGGGAGCTGTTTTTT.

This chain links TRBV28 with TRBJ2-7; D unresolved. Germline V gene lookup returns CDR1 MDHEN and CDR2 SYDVKM. The V and J ends lost 5 bases and 5 bases respectively, with 16 bases between them. This CDR3 contains 14 residues. The CDR3 is CASSTQTRVDEQYF. As DNA, the CDR3 is TGTGCCAGCAGTACCCAAACGCGTGTTGACGAGCAGTACTTC.

The V gene is TRBV28, the J gene TRBJ1-1, with no clear D. Trimming stripped 3 bases from V and 3 bases from J, with 11 bases between. The V gene's germline CDR1 is MDHEN and CDR2 SYDVKM. The CDR3 totals 14 residues. The CDR3 loop is CASSLLGRDTEAFF. CDR3 in DNA: TGTGCCAGCAGTTTGCTAGGTCGGGACACTGAAGCTTTCTTT.

The chain employs TRBV19 and TRBJ1-1, with D perhaps TRBD1 (6 bases). Germline CDR1 is LNHDA and CDR2 is SQIVND (reference sequence). The length of the CDR3 is 13 residues. Trimming pared 6 bases from V and 1 base from J, leaving 9 bases between. DNA of the CDR3: TGTGCCAGTAGCTCACAGGGGAACACTGAAGCTTTCTTT. Protein product: CASSSQGNTEAFF.